Presented here are 29 T cell receptor beta chains from one specimen sequenced in a study of PD-1 blockade in classical Hodgkin lymphoma. Generated by immunoSEQ multiplex PCR, the TCRdb table keeps only in-frame clones and is missing some. Altogether tens of thousands of clones are present, 75% to 90% being singletons, with the ten largest covering around 2.4%. The time point was: cycle 4 day 1 (C4D1), after 5 to 7 weeks of nivolumab. All patients relapsed after autologous stem cell transplantation, and brentuximab vedotin exposure varied. The CD4+ T cells used were purified from thawed PBMCs through magnetic negative selection. This sample comprised CD4+ T cells from blood, obtained before the fourth cycle of nivolumab. The source of these receptors is a human donor with classical Hodgkin lymphoma.

The V gene is TRBV10-2, the J gene TRBJ2-5; TRBD1 matches at 11 bases. Trimming took 6 bases from V and 5 from J; bases not matched to a gene: 5. This CDR3 is built from 14 residues. CDR1 and CDR2 (germline): WSHSY, SAAADI. CDR3: CASRVGQGVETQYF. The CDR3 bases are TGCGCCAGCAGAGTGGGACAGGGGGTGGAGACCCAGTACTTC.

The chain couples TRBV4-1 to TRBJ1-3; 7 bases are shared with TRBD1. J gave up 7 bases and V 0 bases, and 3 bases lay outside the gene matches. This CDR3 is built from 14 residues. The V gene's germline CDR1 is MGHRA and CDR2 YSYEKL. This CDR3 reads CASSQDNRGNTIYF. In DNA, the CDR3 is TGCGCCAGCAGCCAAGATAACAGGGGTAACACCATATATTTT.

V usage is TRBV18 and J usage is TRBJ2-7, with D possibly TRBD2 on 6 matching bases. The V end lost 3 bases, the J end lost 3 bases, and 6 bases lay between the germline ends. The CDR3 covers 12 residues. Germline CDR1 and CDR2: KGHSH and LQKENI. The CDR3 bases are TGTGCCAGCTCACCCGGGAGCTACGAGCAGTACTTC. This codes for CASSPGSYEQYF.

This chain links TRBV29-1 with TRBJ2-2; 10 bases match TRBD1. Germline CDR1 is SQVTM and CDR2 is ANQGSEA. With 5 bases clipped from V and 8 bases from J, the junction kept 8 bases outside the gene matches. The CDR3 loop spans 14 amino acids. In DNA, the CDR3 is TGCAGCGTTTCCAGGACAGGGGGAAGTGGGGAGCTGTTTTTT. This sequence encodes CSVSRTGGSGELFF.

The chain combines TRBV19 with TRBJ1-1; possible D gene TRBD1, 6 bases. The CDR3 totals 13 residues. Trimming shortened V by 7 bases and J by 10 bases, and 19 bases separated the two germline ends. The germline V gene encodes CDR1 LNHDA and CDR2 SQIVND (reference sequence). The CDR3 nucleotides are TGTGCCAGTACTACCACAGGGCGGGCAGCAGCTTTCTTT. As protein: CASTTTGRAAAFF.

The chain joins TRBV5-4 to TRBJ1-5; maybe TRBD1 (5 bases). This CDR3 has 15 residues. V was cut by 2 bases and J by 7 bases, with 16 bases left in between. CDR1 and CDR2 (germline): SGHNT, YYREEE (reference sequence). In DNA, the CDR3 is TGTGCCAGCAGCTTCGGAGGGGCGATTGAGCAGCCCCAGCATTTT. This encodes CASSFGGAIEQPQHF.

Only one count was recorded for this clone. V usage is TRBV5-5 and J usage is TRBJ2-1; 8 nucleotides align to TRBD2. The germline V gene has CDR1 SGHKS and CDR2 YYEKEE (reference sequence). CDR3 length: 15 amino acids. The V and J ends lost 4 bases and 2 bases, in that order; junction bases with no gene match: 5. The CDR3 is CASSIGLAPYNEQFF. Here the CDR3 DNA reads TGTGCCAGCAGCATCGGACTAGCTCCCTACAATGAGCAGTTCTTC. Full variable domain (missing parts from reference TRBV5-5 and TRBJ2-1): DAGVTQSPTHLIKTRGQQVTLRCSPISGHKSVSWYQQVLGQGPQFIFQYYEKEERGRGNFPDRFSARQFPNYSSELNVNALLLGDSALYLCASSIGLAPYNEQFFGPGTRLTVL.

The chain uses TRBV10-3 and TRBJ2-5; D is possibly TRBD2 (5 bases). The tail of the sequence fits TRBJ2-7 better, so the J call may be wrong. The CDR3 has 12 residues. CDR1 and CDR2 from the germline V gene are ENHRY and SYGVKD. The CDR3, as DNA: TGTGCCATCAGTGAGTCGAGGGACGAGCAGTACTTC. Translating it yields CAISESRDEQYF.

CDR3 loop: CAIGARQVGDTQYF. CDR3 DNA: TGTGCCATCGGCGCGCGGCAGGTAGGAGATACGCAGTATTTT. The chain carries TRBV10-3 and TRBJ2-3; D not resolved. Germline assignment: CDR1 ENHRY and CDR2 SYGVKD. This CDR3 spans 14 amino acids. Trimming removed 8 bases at V and 5 bases at J, with 17 bases between.

This chain uses TRBV5-6 with TRBJ2-5; D may be TRBD1 or TRBD2 (5 bases each). The DNA end lines up better with TRBJ2-7; the J call may be wrong. The germline V gene has CDR1 SGHDT and CDR2 YYEEEE. This CDR3 is 13 amino acids long. The CDR3 loop is CASSLLMGVEQYF. In DNA form, the CDR3 reads TGTGCCAGCAGCCTGCTTATGGGGGTCGAGCAGTACTTC.

The gene calls are TRBV6-5 and TRBJ1-5; TRBD1 might be the D (5 bases). Germline lookup yields CDR1 MNHEY and CDR2 SVGAGI. CDR3 length: 14 amino acids. V dropped 6 bases and J dropped 5 bases, with 14 bases sitting between them. Here the CDR3 reads CASRQGAGDQPQHF. The CDR3 region has the DNA TGTGCCAGCAGGCAGGGTGCGGGTGATCAGCCCCAGCATTTT.

The V gene is TRBV5-1, the J gene TRBJ2-2; TRBD1 or TRBD2 may be the D gene (6 bases each). The germline V and J ends were trimmed by 0 bases and 2 bases, with 11 bases remaining between them. The CDR3 has 16 residues. CDR1 and CDR2 (germline): SGHRS, YFSETQ. CDR3 protein: CASSLEGGRNTGELFF. The CDR3 bases are TGCGCCAGCAGCTTGGAGGGGGGAAGAAACACCGGGGAGCTGTTTTTT. The full variable domain, completed using reference TRBV5-1 and TRBJ2-2, is KAGVTQTPRYLIKTRGQQVTLSCSPISGHRSVSWYQQTPGQGLQFLFEYFSETQRNKGNFPGRFSGRQFSNSRSEMNVSTLELGDSALYLCASSLEGGRNTGELFFGEGSRLTVL.

The CDR3: CASSGKQGGTNQPQHF. The CDR3 DNA reads TGTGCCAGCAGTGGGAAACAAGGAGGGACCAATCAGCCCCAGCATTTT. The rearrangement uses TRBV2 and TRBJ1-5; perhaps TRBD1 as D (5 bases). This CDR3 contains 16 residues. Between the trimmed V and J ends, which lost 4 bases and 3 bases, there was a span of 16 bases. CDR1 and CDR2 (germline): SNHLY, FYNNEI. Drawing the rest from reference TRBV2 and TRBJ1-5, the complete variable domain is EPEVTQTPSHQVTQMGQEVILRCVPISNHLYFYWYRQILGQKVEFLVSFYNNEISEKSEIFDDQFSVERPDGSNFTLKIRSTKLEDSAMYFCASSGKQGGTNQPQHFGDGTRLSIL.

The gene calls are TRBV2 and TRBJ2-5; 9 bases match TRBD2. Germline V lookup: CDR1 SNHLY, CDR2 FYNNEI. The CDR3 sequence is 16 residues long. V lost 6 bases, J lost 5 bases, and 13 bases stayed unmatched. This CDR3 is CASRKAGGIPPETQYF. The CDR3 region has the DNA TGTGCCAGCAGAAAAGCGGGGGGCATCCCCCCCGAGACCCAGTACTTC.

This clone was seen a handful of times. The CDR3 DNA is TGCGCCAGCAGCTTGAGCGGCAGGGACACCGGGGAGCTGTTTTTT. It encodes CASSLSGRDTGELFF. The genes are TRBV5-1 and TRBJ2-2; D is possibly TRBD1 or TRBD2 (5 bases each). This CDR3 comprises 15 residues. Between the trimmed V and J ends, which lost 1 base and 3 bases, there was a span of 10 bases. The germline CDR1 and CDR2 sequences are SGHRS and YFSETQ.

As for this clone: The sample holds other DNA sequences that translate to the same CDR3. The V call is TRBV5-1, the J call TRBJ1-1; tentatively, D is TRBD1 (5 bases). V gave up 4 bases and J gave up 0 bases, with 10 bases separating them. From germline, CDR1 is SGHRS and CDR2 YFSETQ. The CDR3 totals 14 residues. CDR3 nucleotides: TGCGCCAGCAGCAGTACAGGTATGAACACTGAAGCTTTCTTT. It encodes CASSSTGMNTEAFF.

This chain connects TRBV6-6 to TRBJ1-6, with a tentative D call TRBD1 (6 bases). The CDR3 is made up of 15 amino acids. Trimming took off 5 bases at V and 9 bases at J, with 17 bases between the two ends. Germline CDR1 MNHNY, CDR2 SVGAGI (reference sequence). The CDR3 here is CASSAHTGSTSPLHF. The CDR3 DNA reads TGTGCCAGCAGTGCCCATACAGGGTCTACTTCACCCCTCCACTTT.

CDR3 DNA sequence: TGTGCCAGCAGTGGACAGCCAAATGAAAAACTGTTTTTT. It yields the protein CASSGQPNEKLFF. The rearrangement links TRBV2 to TRBJ1-4, with TRBD1 as a possible D gene (5 bases). Germline V CDR1 and CDR2: SNHLY, FYNNEI. This CDR3 contains 13 residues. The V and J ends lost 4 bases and 5 bases respectively, with 8 bases between them.

The chain employs TRBV4-2 and TRBJ2-5, with D perhaps assigned TRBD1 or TRBD2 (5 bases each). The germline V and J ends were trimmed by 1 base and 1 base, with 10 bases remaining between them. The CDR3 covers 15 residues. Germline V CDR1 and CDR2: LGHNA, YNFKEQ. CDR3 coding DNA: TGTGCCAGCAGCCAAGGGGGACGGTCCCAAGAGACCCAGTACTTC. This codes for CASSQGGRSQETQYF.

The chain is built from TRBV5-8 and TRBJ1-5, with 9 bases matching TRBD1. With V trimmed by 4 bases and J by 6 bases, 8 bases remained unmatched. The CDR3 has 15 residues. Germline V gene lookup returns CDR1 SGHTS and CDR2 YDEGEE. The CDR3 DNA sequence: TGTGCCAGCAGCACCGGGACAGGGATTGTTCAGCCCCAGCATTTT. Translated, it gives CASSTGTGIVQPQHF. The entire variable domain, with the rest obtained from reference TRBV5-8 and TRBJ1-5, is as follows: EAGVTQSPTHLIKTRGQQATLRCSPISGHTSVYWYQQALGLGLQFLLWYDEGEERNRGNFPPRFSGRQFPNYSSELNVNALELEDSALYLCASSTGTGIVQPQHFGDGTRLSIL.

This chain links TRBV20-1 with TRBJ2-3; D gene unclear. The CDR3 runs to 11 residues. V lost 6 bases and J 1 base, leaving 5 bases between the germline ends. Germline V CDR1 and CDR2: DFQATT, SNEGSKA (reference sequence). CDR3 sequence reads: CSAGGTDTQYF. CDR3 DNA: TGCAGTGCCGGCGGCACAGATACGCAGTATTTT.

The genes are TRBV7-2 and TRBJ2-7; 7 bases are a match to TRBD1. After removal of 4 bases from V and 2 bases from J, the junction contained 5 bases not matched to a gene. Germline-derived CDR1 and CDR2 are SGHTA and FQGNSA. This CDR3 is 14 amino acids long. The CDR3 DNA reads TGTGCCAGCAGCTCCGGGACAGTAACCTACGAGCAGTACTTC. Its protein product is CASSSGTVTYEQYF.

The V and J genes are TRBV7-2 and TRBJ2-7, with 11 positions matching TRBD2. Germline CDR1 and CDR2: SGHTA and FQGNSA. After removal of 5 bases from V and 2 bases from J, the junction contained 5 bases not matched to a gene. The CDR3 loop spans 15 amino acids. The CDR3 loop reads CASSLGTSGPYEQYF. The DNA of the CDR3 is TGTGCCAGCAGCCTAGGGACTAGCGGACCCTACGAGCAGTACTTC. Drawing the rest from reference TRBV7-2 and TRBJ2-7, the complete variable domain is GAGVSQSPSNKVTEKGKDVELRCDPISGHTALYWYRQSLGQGLEFLIYFQGNSAPDKSGLPSDRFSAERTGGSVSTLTIQRTQQEDSAVYLCASSLGTSGPYEQYFGPGTRLTVT.

The chain recombines TRBV10-3 with TRBJ2-3; 9 bases agree with TRBD2. This CDR3 has 14 amino acids. The germline V gene has CDR1 ENHRY and CDR2 SYGVKD. The V segment lost 7 bases and the J segment 3 bases; nucleotides outside the gene matches: 5. The CDR3 DNA follows: TGTGCCATCAACCTAGCGGGGTTTACAGATACGCAGTATTTT. Translated: CAINLAGFTDTQYF.

This chain uses TRBV19 with TRBJ1-5, with D hard to call. Germline V gene sequence: CDR1 LNHDA, CDR2 SQIVND (reference sequence). The CDR3 is 15 residues long. Trimming shortened V by 8 bases and J by 0 bases, and 14 bases separated the two germline ends. This CDR3 is CASSKGRYSNQPQHF. The CDR3 nucleotides are TGTGCCAGTTCAAAAGGACGGTATAGCAATCAGCCCCAGCATTTT.

This clone was detected only a few times. The CDR3 is CASSYSRTGGFYGYTF. CDR3 in DNA: TGTGCCAGCAGTTACTCCCGGACAGGGGGGTTTTATGGCTACACCTTC. J is TRBJ1-2 and V is TRBV6-5; TRBD1 aligns across 10 bases. CDR3 length equals 16 residues. Trimming cost V 0 bases and J 5 bases; bases outside gene matches: 6. Germline CDR1 is MNHEY and CDR2 is SVGAGI.

The V call is TRBV6-5, the J call TRBJ1-3; no clear D. This CDR3 has 16 residues. Germline CDR1 is MNHEY and CDR2 is SVGAGI. Trimming pared 4 bases from V and 0 bases from J, leaving 13 bases between. CDR3 loop: CASSLGQAASGNTIYF. CDR3 bases: TGTGCCAGCAGTTTGGGTCAGGCAGCCTCTGGAAACACCATATATTTT.

This rearrangement joins TRBV5-1 to TRBJ2-5; D remains ambiguous. The CDR3 loop spans 13 amino acids. V dropped 3 bases and J dropped 2 bases, with 8 bases sitting between them. Germline CDR1 is SGHRS and CDR2 is YFSETQ. DNA of the CDR3: TGCGCCAGCAGCTCCGGGCCTCAAGAGACCCAGTACTTC. It encodes CASSSGPQETQYF.

The V gene is TRBV5-6, the J gene TRBJ2-3, with 10 bases fitting TRBD2. The V segment lost 1 base and the J segment 2 bases; nucleotides outside the gene matches: 7. Looked up from germline, CDR1 is SGHDT and CDR2 is YYEEEE. The CDR3 has 17 residues. For the CDR3, the DNA is TGTGCCAGCAGCTTGAAGGCTAGCGGGAGTGCCACAGATACGCAGTATTTT. It codes for CASSLKASGSATDTQYF.